The sequence of this TCR beta chain was determined in a study of cytomegalovirus exposure and HLA in healthy donors. This CDR3 comprises 15 residues. CDR1 SGHVS and CDR2 FQNEAQ come from the germline V gene. V was clipped by 5 bases and J by 5 bases; unmatched bases: 6. In the PCR, 60 Vbeta and 13 Jbeta primers were used. The assay was immunoSEQ multiplex PCR, and TCRdb's table has in-frame clones only and misses some. The table includes 150,000 to 200,000 clones, more than 65% detected once. J is TRBJ2-5 and V is TRBV7-8; TRBD2 matches 12 bases. The sequencing input was PBMCs. This clonotype was obtained from a man in his forties or fifties in good health and CMV-seropositive. CDR3 in amino acids: CASSVLAGGGETQYF. The CDR3 DNA sequence: TGTGCCAGCAGCGTTCTAGCGGGAGGGGGGGAGACCCAGTACTTC.